The next 7 T cell receptor beta chains were all read from a single sample in a study of blood T cell repertoires in COVID-19. Measured with immunoSEQ multiplex PCR; TCRdb has only the in-frame clones, and not every one. The table has about 140,000 clones, roughly 82% seen once. The sequenced material came from peripheral blood. These receptors all come from a man aged 55 to 70 with active or convalescent COVID-19.

The chain combines TRBV6-2 or TRBV6-3 with TRBJ2-1, with 11 bases aligning to TRBD2. The germline V gene encodes CDR1 MNHEY and CDR2 SVGEGT. The CDR3 covers 14 residues. V was pared by 4 bases and J by 6 bases, with 2 bases of the junction left unmatched. The CDR3 DNA follows: TGTGCCAGCAGTTCCGGGACTAGCGGCAATGAGCAGTTCTTC. Protein sequence: CASSSGTSGNEQFF.

This clone was picked up one time. Germline and junction disagree at one end, which may indicate a read error. The V gene is TRBV7-7, the J gene TRBJ2-1, with 14 bases lining up with TRBD2. Per germline, CDR1 SSHAT and CDR2 FNYEAQ (reference sequence). The CDR3 totals 15 residues. As DNA, the CDR3 is TGTGCTAGCAGCCCTGGACTAGCGGGGGGCAATGAGCAGTTCTTC. Protein product: CASSPGLAGGNEQFF.

The genes are TRBV27 and TRBJ1-3; unclear D gene. Germline-derived CDR1 and CDR2 are MNHEY and SMNVEV (reference sequence). The germline V and J ends were trimmed by 8 bases and 0 bases, with 26 bases remaining between them. The CDR3 extends over 19 amino acids. Written as DNA, the CDR3 is TGTGCCAGCCCCGATCCCTCAACTAAACGGTGGAACTCTGGAAACACCATATATTTT. This codes for CASPDPSTKRWNSGNTIYF.

This clone occurred once. The chain combines TRBV12-3 or TRBV12-4 with TRBJ1-6, with a possible D match to TRBD1 (6 bases). There are 13 residues in the CDR3. V shed 4 bases and J shed 7 bases, with 8 bases lying between them. Here the CDR3 reads CASSSRGNSPLHF. The CDR3 DNA reads as TGTGCCAGCAGTTCCAGGGGCAATTCACCCCTCCACTTT.

This clone came up once. The chain is built from TRBV10-3 and TRBJ2-1; 16 bases are a match to TRBD2. The CDR3 extends over 15 amino acids. Germline V CDR1 and CDR2: ENHRY, SYGVKD. Germline trimming cut 10 bases from V and 4 bases from J; bases unmatched to any gene: 4. CDR3 coding DNA: TGTGCCACGGGACTAGCGGGAGGGCTTTACAATGAGCAGTTCTTC. Protein: CATGLAGGLYNEQFF.

The chain recombines TRBV6-5 with TRBJ1-5; tentative D call: TRBD1 (6 bases). The CDR3 is 15 amino acids. V was clipped by 4 bases and J by 6 bases, with 16 bases between them. Per germline, CDR1 MNHEY and CDR2 SVGAGI. CDR3: CASSLTRGEGQPQHF. The CDR3 coding sequence is TGTGCCAGCAGTTTGACCAGGGGAGAAGGTCAGCCCCAGCATTTT.

The rearrangement links TRBV18 to TRBJ1-2; the match to TRBD1 covers 8 bases. The CDR3 is 14 residues long. The germline V gene encodes CDR1 KGHSH and CDR2 LQKENI. The J segment lost 5 bases and the V segment lost 0 bases, leaving 2 bases of the junction unmatched. The CDR3 DNA reads as TGTGCCAGCTCACCACCGACAGGGGAATATGGCTACACCTTC. It yields the protein CASSPPTGEYGYTF.